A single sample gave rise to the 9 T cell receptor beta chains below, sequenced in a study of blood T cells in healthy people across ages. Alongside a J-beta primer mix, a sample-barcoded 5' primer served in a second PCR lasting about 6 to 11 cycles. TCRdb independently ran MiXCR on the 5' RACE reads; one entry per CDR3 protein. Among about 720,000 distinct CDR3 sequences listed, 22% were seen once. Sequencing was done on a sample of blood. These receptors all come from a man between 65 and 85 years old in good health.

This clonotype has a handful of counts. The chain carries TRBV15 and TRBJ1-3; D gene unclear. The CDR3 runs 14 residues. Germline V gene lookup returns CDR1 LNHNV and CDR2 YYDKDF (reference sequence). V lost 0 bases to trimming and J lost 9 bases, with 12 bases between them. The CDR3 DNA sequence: TGTGCCACCAGCAGAGATCCTAGGTTGGGCACCATATATTTT. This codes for CATSRDPRLGTIYF. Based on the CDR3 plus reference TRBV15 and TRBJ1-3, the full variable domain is DAMVIQNPRYQVTQFGKPVTLSCSQTLNHNVMYWYQQKSSQAPKLLFHYYDKDFNNEADTPDNFQSRRPNTSFCFLDIRSPGLGDTAMYLCATSRDPRLGTIYFGEGSWLTVV.

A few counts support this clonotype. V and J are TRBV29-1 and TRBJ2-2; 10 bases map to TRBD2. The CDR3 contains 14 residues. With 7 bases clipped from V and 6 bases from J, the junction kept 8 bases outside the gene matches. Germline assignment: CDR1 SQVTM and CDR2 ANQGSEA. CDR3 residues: CSASTSGFAGELFF. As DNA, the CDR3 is TGCAGCGCTTCGACTAGCGGGTTTGCCGGGGAGCTGTTTTTT.

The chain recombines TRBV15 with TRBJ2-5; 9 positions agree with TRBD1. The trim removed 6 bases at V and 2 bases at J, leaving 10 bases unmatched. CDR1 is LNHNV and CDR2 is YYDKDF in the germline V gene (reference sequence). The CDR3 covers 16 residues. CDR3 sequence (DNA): TGTGCCACCAGGGCCCGGGACAGGGACTATCAAGAGACCCAGTACTTC. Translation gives CATRARDRDYQETQYF.

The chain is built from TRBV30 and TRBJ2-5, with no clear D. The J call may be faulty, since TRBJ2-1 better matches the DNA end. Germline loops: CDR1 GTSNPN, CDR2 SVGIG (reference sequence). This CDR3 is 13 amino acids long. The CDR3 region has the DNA TGTGCCTGGAGTGTATCCCGAACTGGTGAGCAGTTCTTC. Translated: CAWSVSRTGEQFF.

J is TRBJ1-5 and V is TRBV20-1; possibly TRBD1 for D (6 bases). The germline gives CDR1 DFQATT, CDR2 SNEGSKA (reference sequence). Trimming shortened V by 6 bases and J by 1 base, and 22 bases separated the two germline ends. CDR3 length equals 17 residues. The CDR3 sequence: CSAPVRGARRSNQPQHF. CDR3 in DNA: TGCAGTGCCCCCGTCCGGGGGGCGCGCAGAAGCAATCAGCCCCAGCATTTT.

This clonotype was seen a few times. CDR3 nucleotide sequence: TGTGCCAGCAGCCAAGATCACAGCACAGATACGCAGTATTTT. Translating it yields CASSQDHSTDTQYF. This rearrangement joins TRBV3-1 to TRBJ2-3; D unclear. CDR1 is LGHDT, CDR2 YNNKEL, per germline (reference sequence). The length of the CDR3 is 14 residues. V was trimmed by 0 bases and J by 0 bases, leaving 4 bases between them.

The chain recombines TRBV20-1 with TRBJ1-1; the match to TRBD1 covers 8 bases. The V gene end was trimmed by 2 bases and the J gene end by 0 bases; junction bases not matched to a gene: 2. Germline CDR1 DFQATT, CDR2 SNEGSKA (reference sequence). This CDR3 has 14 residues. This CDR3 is CSARKTGVNTEAFF. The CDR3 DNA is TGCAGTGCTAGAAAGACAGGGGTGAACACTGAAGCTTTCTTT.

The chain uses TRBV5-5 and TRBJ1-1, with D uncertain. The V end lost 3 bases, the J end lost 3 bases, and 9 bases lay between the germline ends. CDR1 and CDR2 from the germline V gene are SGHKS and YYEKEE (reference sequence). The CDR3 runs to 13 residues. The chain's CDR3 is CASSSTADTEAFF. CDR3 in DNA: TGTGCCAGCAGCTCCACCGCGGACACTGAAGCTTTCTTT.

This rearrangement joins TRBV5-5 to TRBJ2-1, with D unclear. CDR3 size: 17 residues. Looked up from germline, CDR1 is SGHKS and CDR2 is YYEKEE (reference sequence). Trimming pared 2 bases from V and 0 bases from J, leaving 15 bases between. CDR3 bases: TGTGCCAGCAGCTTTGGTCCCCCCAGGAGCTCCTACAATGAGCAGTTCTTC. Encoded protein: CASSFGPPRSSYNEQFF.